This section outlines one T cell receptor beta chain sequence together with its context. The donors, aged roughly 6 to 90, were healthy Caucasians from Russia. This entry comes from a study of blood T cells in healthy people across ages. Germline V CDR1 and CDR2: SGHRS, YFSETQ. With 4 bases clipped from V and 2 bases from J, the junction kept 9 bases outside the gene matches. CDR3 size: 17 residues. A sample-barcoded 5' primer and a J-beta primer mix were used in a second PCR of roughly 6 to 11 cycles. TCRdb re-analysed the 5' RACE reads in MiXCR, keeping a single row per CDR3 protein. This table has about 730,000 distinct CDR3 sequences, roughly 43% appearing once.

The sequence came from a woman between 55 and 75 years old in good health. Source material: blood. The chain carries TRBV5-1 and TRBJ2-3, with 11 bases identical to TRBD2. The CDR3 nucleotides read TGCGCCAGCAGCGAACCGACTAGCGGGGTATCCACAGATACGCAGTATTTT. It yields the protein CASSEPTSGVSTDTQYF.